The 29 T cell receptor beta chains reported below all come from one sample, sequenced in a study of cytomegalovirus exposure and HLA in healthy donors. PCR involved 60 Vbeta and 13 Jbeta primers. Data came from immunoSEQ multiplex PCR; TCRdb stores just in-frame clones and leaves some out. Found here are roughly 120,000 clones, more than 65% of them singletons; the top ten hold roughly 12%. Source material: PBMCs. All receptors come from a woman aged 40 to 55 in good health and CMV-seropositive.

The chain uses TRBV18 and TRBJ1-4; 7 bases agree with TRBD1. This CDR3 spans 16 amino acids. Per the germline V gene, CDR1 is KGHSH and CDR2 is LQKENI. After removal of 1 base from V and 3 bases from J, the junction contained 5 bases not matched to a gene. The CDR3 loop reads CASSPQGGSANEKLFF. In DNA form, the CDR3 reads TGTGCCAGCTCACCACAAGGGGGCTCAGCTAATGAAAAACTGTTTTTT. Full variable domain (remainder filled in from reference TRBV18 and TRBJ1-4): NAGVMQNPRHLVRRRGQEARLRCSPMKGHSHVYWYRQLPEEGLKFMVYLQKENIIDESGMPKERFSAEFPKEGPSILRIQQVVRGDSAAYFCASSPQGGSANEKLFFGSGTQLSVL.

The CDR3 sequence is CASRRSGSVSSTDTQYF. The CDR3 bases are TGTGCCAGCAGAAGAAGCGGATCCGTTTCAAGCACAGATACGCAGTATTTT. The chain combines TRBV6-4 with TRBJ2-3; D is possibly TRBD2 (5 bases). The CDR3 has 17 amino acids. Trimming cost V 6 bases and J 0 bases, with 19 bases left between them. Per the germline V gene, CDR1 is MRHNA and CDR2 is SNTAGT.

This clone was seen once. This chain connects TRBV21-1 to TRBJ2-1; the DNA was not used to check the table's D call, TRBD2. TRBV21-1 is classified as a pseudogene. The length of the CDR3 is 17 residues. The CDR3 spells CASSSKIAGGPQDEQFF. CDR3 DNA sequence: TGTGCCAGCAGCTCAAAGATAGCGGGAGGGCCACAGGATGAGCAGTTCTTC.

The CDR3 reads CASSANGGSYNEQFF. The CDR3 DNA is TGTGCCAGCAGCGCCAACGGGGGGTCCTACAATGAGCAGTTCTTC. The genes are TRBV7-9 and TRBJ2-1; TRBD2 agrees at 7 bases. Germline V gene sequence: CDR1 SEHNR, CDR2 FQNEAQ (reference sequence). V lost 5 bases, J lost 1 base, and 5 bases stayed unmatched. This CDR3 spans 15 amino acids.

This clone was counted only a few times. The rearrangement uses TRBV5-1 and TRBJ2-7; D may be TRBD1 (6 bases). This CDR3 has 14 amino acids. Germline loops: CDR1 SGHRS, CDR2 YFSETQ. Trimming took off 2 bases at V and 0 bases at J, with 9 bases between the two ends. The CDR3 sequence: CASSLQGSSYEQYF. For the CDR3, the DNA is TGCGCCAGCAGCTTACAGGGTTCCTCCTACGAGCAGTACTTC.

The chain has TRBV15 and TRBJ2-5; D gene uncertain. Trimming took off 0 bases at V and 1 base at J, with 6 bases between the two ends. CDR1 and CDR2 from the germline V gene are LNHNV and YYDKDF (reference sequence). This CDR3 contains 14 residues. The CDR3 DNA follows: TGTGCCACCAGCAGAGACCTTCCCCAAGAGACCCAGTACTTC. Translation: CATSRDLPQETQYF.

The chain combines TRBV6-1 with TRBJ2-7, with TRBD2 identical over 8 bases. CDR3 length equals 13 residues. The ends lost 6 bases at V and 3 bases at J; junction bases unmatched: 4. Looked up from germline, CDR1 is MNHNS and CDR2 is SASEGT. The CDR3 sequence: CASRLAVNYEQYF. CDR3 nucleotide sequence: TGTGCCAGCAGACTAGCGGTTAACTACGAGCAGTACTTC.

The chain carries TRBV25-1 and TRBJ2-1; 7 bases map to TRBD2. CDR1 is MGHDK, CDR2 SYGVNS, per germline. This CDR3 has 16 amino acids. Trimming cost V 1 base and J 9 bases; bases outside gene matches: 12. CDR3 sequence: CASSESSRAGFGEQFF. The CDR3 nucleotides are TGTGCCAGCAGTGAATCTTCCCGAGCGGGATTCGGTGAGCAGTTCTTC.

This clone came up a few times. The chain uses TRBV7-9 and TRBJ2-7; 8 nucleotides match TRBD1. The junction had 10 bases not matched to a gene; V was cut back by 2 bases and J by 4 bases. The CDR3 consists of 16 residues. Germline CDR1 SEHNR, CDR2 FQNEAQ (reference sequence). CDR3 amino acids: CASSLTPQGAEYEQYF. The CDR3, as DNA: TGTGCCAGCAGCTTAACCCCGCAGGGGGCGGAATACGAGCAGTACTTC.

This chain joins TRBV30 and TRBJ2-5; 8 nucleotides agree with TRBD2. J gave up 5 bases and V 0 bases, and 11 bases lay outside the gene matches. Per the germline V gene, CDR1 is GTSNPN and CDR2 is SVGIG (reference sequence). This CDR3 contains 16 residues. The CDR3 DNA reads TGTGCCTGGAGTGTATTGCCCAGCGGGAGTGCGGAGACCCAGTACTTC. As protein: CAWSVLPSGSAETQYF.

This chain connects TRBV6-5 to TRBJ1-2; 10 bases are shared with TRBD1. The CDR3 sequence is 15 residues long. CDR1 is MNHEY, CDR2 SVGAGI, per germline. With V trimmed by 0 bases and J by 4 bases, 2 bases remained unmatched. The CDR3 region has the DNA TGTGCCAGCAGTTACTCCGGGACAGGGGTCTATGGCTACACCTTC. It translates to CASSYSGTGVYGYTF.

This chain joins TRBV10-1 and TRBJ2-7; weak D call: TRBD1 (6 bases). This CDR3 is built from 16 residues. CDR1 and CDR2 (germline): WNHNN, SYGVQD (reference sequence). Trimming left V 7 bases short and J 2 bases short, with 21 bases between. The DNA of the CDR3 is TGCGCCAGCAACACTAATGTCCGGACAGCGACCTACGAGCAGTACTTC. Translation: CASNTNVRTATYEQYF.

The rearrangement uses TRBV18 and TRBJ1-1; no definite D call. CDR3 length: 13 amino acids. Germline-derived CDR1 and CDR2 are KGHSH and LQKENI. Trimming left V 1 base short and J 1 base short, with 4 bases between. The CDR3 DNA is TGTGCCAGCTCACCACAGAGGAACACTGAAGCTTTCTTT. Its protein product is CASSPQRNTEAFF.

The chain uses TRBV5-4 and TRBJ2-5, with TRBD2 identical over 13 bases. Per the germline V gene, CDR1 is SGHNT and CDR2 is YYREEE (reference sequence). The V gene end was trimmed by 3 bases and the J gene end by 5 bases; junction bases not matched to a gene: 7. This CDR3 region has 16 residues. The CDR3 DNA reads TGTGCCAGCAGCTATCGGACTAGCGGGAGCATTGAGACCCAGTACTTC. Protein: CASSYRTSGSIETQYF.

The chain recombines TRBV5-4 with TRBJ2-5; D is possibly TRBD1 (6 bases). The germline V gene encodes CDR1 SGHNT and CDR2 YYREEE (reference sequence). V was cut by 4 bases and J by 1 base, with 14 bases left in between. CDR3 length: 15 residues. CDR3 protein: CASSAGWGLQETQYF. CDR3 DNA sequence: TGTGCCAGCAGCGCTGGGTGGGGGCTCCAAGAGACCCAGTACTTC. The variable domain in full, with the rest retrieved from reference TRBV5-4 and TRBJ2-5, is ETGVTQSPTHLIKTRGQQVTLRCSSQSGHNTVSWYQQALGQGPQFIFQYYREEENGRGNFPPRFSGLQFPNYSSELNVNALELDDSALYLCASSAGWGLQETQYFGPGTRLLVL.

DNA for the CDR3: TGTGCCAGCAGTTATGCGCCGGAGGCAAACACCATATATTTT. Amino acid sequence: CASSYAPEANTIYF. The chain uses TRBV6-5 and TRBJ1-3, with D unclear. The germline gives CDR1 MNHEY, CDR2 SVGAGI. The CDR3 spans 14 residues. V shed 3 bases and J shed 6 bases, with 12 bases lying between them.

This clone was recorded a few times. This chain connects TRBV30 to TRBJ1-2, with TRBD1 matching 10 bases. Trimming removed 7 bases from V and 4 bases from J; junction bases left unmatched: 3. Germline assignment: CDR1 GTSNPN and CDR2 SVGIG (reference sequence). This CDR3 contains 12 residues. DNA of the CDR3: TGTGCCTTTTGGGACAGGGGCTATGGCTACACCTTC. It translates to CAFWDRGYGYTF.

Written as DNA, the CDR3 is TGTGCCAGCAGCCCCCGAGCGGGAGGCGAGCAGTACTTC. This codes for CASSPRAGGEQYF. The chain combines TRBV5-6 with TRBJ2-7, with 9 bases aligning to TRBD2. Looked up from germline, CDR1 is SGHDT and CDR2 is YYEEEE. The CDR3 totals 13 residues. The J segment lost 6 bases and the V segment lost 4 bases, leaving 5 bases of the junction unmatched. The complete variable domain, with remaining parts taken from reference TRBV5-6 and TRBJ2-7, reads DAGVTQSPTHLIKTRGQQVTLRCSPKSGHDTVSWYQQALGQGPQFIFQYYEEEERQRGNFPDRFSGHQFPNYSSELNVNALLLGDSALYLCASSPRAGGEQYFGPGTRLTVT.

The chain combines TRBV7-8 with TRBJ2-1, with D maybe TRBD1 (6 bases). The CDR3 extends over 17 amino acids. The germline V gene encodes CDR1 SGHVS and CDR2 FQNEAQ. V was clipped by 5 bases and J by 0 bases, with 17 bases between them. The DNA of the CDR3 is TGTGCCAGCAGCCCCGAGGGGGAAGCGGTCTCCTACAATGAGCAGTTCTTC. Residues: CASSPEGEAVSYNEQFF.

The chain carries TRBV9 and TRBJ2-3; the match to TRBD2 covers 9 bases. This CDR3 is 15 amino acids long. The V gene's germline CDR1 is SGDLS and CDR2 YYNGEE. Trimming removed 4 bases from V and 6 bases from J; junction bases left unmatched: 9. CDR3 nucleotide sequence: TGTGCCAGCAGCAGCGATAGCGGGAGTGGGGATACGCAGTATTTT. Translated, it gives CASSSDSGSGDTQYF.

The chain employs TRBV5-1 and TRBJ2-5, with 10 bases fitting TRBD1. The CDR3 contains 14 residues. J gave up 4 bases and V 1 base, and 1 base lay outside the gene matches. Germline V gene lookup returns CDR1 SGHRS and CDR2 YFSETQ. CDR3 DNA sequence: TGCGCCAGCAGCTTGTGGACAGGGGGAGAGACCCAGTACTTC. This codes for CASSLWTGGETQYF. The full variable domain, with the rest looked up from reference TRBV5-1 and TRBJ2-5, is KAGVTQTPRYLIKTRGQQVTLSCSPISGHRSVSWYQQTPGQGLQFLFEYFSETQRNKGNFPGRFSGRQFSNSRSEMNVSTLELGDSALYLCASSLWTGGETQYFGPGTRLLVL.

This chain joins TRBV18 and TRBJ2-5; D is possibly TRBD1 (6 bases). V lost 2 bases to trimming and J lost 4 bases, with 14 bases between them. Germline values: CDR1 KGHSH, CDR2 LQKENI. There are 15 residues in the CDR3. CDR3 loop: CASSPTTGSGETQYF. The CDR3 nucleotides are TGTGCCAGCTCACCAACCACAGGGTCTGGAGAGACCCAGTACTTC.

The rearrangement uses TRBV28 and TRBJ1-2; possible D gene TRBD1, 6 bases. V lost 11 bases and J lost 4, with 11 bases in between. Germline loops: CDR1 MDHEN, CDR2 SYDVKM. The CDR3 extends over 11 amino acids. This CDR3 reads CAGGDTYGYTF. Here the CDR3 DNA reads TGTGCCGGGGGGGACACCTATGGCTACACCTTC.

CDR3 residues: CASTPGDRDEKLFF. CDR3 coding DNA: TGTGCCAGCACCCCCGGGGACAGGGATGAAAAACTGTTTTTT. V is TRBV5-8 and J is TRBJ1-4; 9 bases agree with TRBD1. Per germline, CDR1 SGHTS and CDR2 YDEGEE. The CDR3 runs to 14 residues. Losses at the gene ends were 6 bases for V and 6 bases for J; bases not matched to a gene: 6.

Remarks on this clone: Other nucleotide sequences from this sample produce the same CDR3. J is TRBJ1-1 and V is TRBV19, with D possibly TRBD1 on 5 matching bases. Germline V gene lookup returns CDR1 LNHDA and CDR2 SQIVND (reference sequence). This CDR3 is 14 amino acids long. The V gene lost 5 bases and the J gene lost 1 base, with 11 bases spanning the gap. The CDR3 nucleotides are TGTGCCAGTAGTTATCGGGGGTGGAACACTGAAGCTTTCTTT. Translating gives CASSYRGWNTEAFF.

This clone was observed once. The CDR3 DNA sequence: TGTGCCAGCAGGTCCGGGACAGGGAGTGAAAAACTGTTTTTT. Translated, it gives CASRSGTGSEKLFF. The rearrangement links TRBV6-6 to TRBJ1-4; TRBD1 matches 9 bases. CDR1 MNHNY and CDR2 SVGAGI come from the germline V gene (reference sequence). Germline trimming cut 6 bases from V and 7 bases from J; bases unmatched to any gene: 6. This CDR3 has 14 residues.

Remarks on this clone: The conserved phenylalanine or tryptophan is not found at the CDR3 terminus, so this likely reflects a read error. This rearrangement joins TRBV19 to TRBJ1-5, with 7 bases that match TRBD1. The CDR3 contains 15 residues. V was pared by 4 bases and J by 3 bases, with 6 bases of the junction left unmatched. The germline V gene encodes CDR1 LNHDA and CDR2 SQIVND (reference sequence). The CDR3 is CASSREQGSNQPQHL. CDR3 DNA: TGTGCCAGTAGTAGGGAACAGGGGTCCAATCAGCCCCAGCATCTT.

The chain has TRBV5-1 and TRBJ2-5, with 11 bases identical to TRBD1. Germline assignment: CDR1 SGHRS and CDR2 YFSETQ. V lost 3 bases to trimming and J lost 11 bases; unmatched junction nucleotides: 12. The CDR3 loop spans 15 amino acids. This CDR3 is CASSYTGTGGREQYF. The DNA for the CDR3 is TGCGCCAGCAGCTACACCGGGACAGGGGGTCGGGAGCAGTACTTC.

The chain recombines TRBV19 with TRBJ1-6, with D unclear. The CDR3 consists of 12 residues. Trimming left V 6 bases short and J 7 bases short, with 7 bases between. Germline V CDR1 and CDR2: LNHDA, SQIVND (reference sequence). The CDR3 coding sequence is TGTGCCAGTAGGTTCGTGAATTCACCCCTCCACTTT. Amino acid sequence: CASRFVNSPLHF.